This T cell receptor beta chain was found in a study of post-analysis software for immune sequencing data (dated by TCRdb to about 2015). Study-level background: Disease courses on record covered relapsing-remitting, secondary progressive and progressive-relapsing multiple sclerosis, though some patients had no subtype annotation. The multiple sclerosis patient repertoires were compared with roughly twelve previously published healthy control repertoires from donors aged about 6 to 26 years. A subset of samples was prepared in parallel using single-end sample barcoding, then pooled and co-amplified after Illumina adapter ligation. Beyond this particular receptor, the publication reports: Compared with controls, multiple sclerosis patients had significantly lower normalized Chao1 diversity, a finding suggesting substantial peripheral T-cell clonal expansion. Roughly 5 TRBV segments, including TRBV5-6, TRBV5-1 and TRBV20-1, were significantly more frequent in patients than controls. Direct clustering with F measure showed strong co-clustering of samples prepared in the same batch, prompting a batch-effect correction. The multiple sclerosis patient group was slightly younger than the control group.

To demonstrate the VDJtools post-analysis software, the study profiled TCR beta repertoires from the peripheral blood of under 15 young patients with multiple sclerosis. The patients with multiple sclerosis were children and adolescents between 6 and 15 years of age. Libraries were built with PCR. The data were produced on an Illumina HiSeq 2500. To reduce PCR and sequencing biases, unique molecular identifiers were incorporated into the TCR beta cDNA libraries. Every 1 to 10 million input T cells yielded about 500,000 cDNA molecules, meaning each molecule approximated one T cell. The same protocol used for the earlier healthy control dataset was applied to prepare and sequence the patient libraries. Within a given batch, samples were prepared together, multiplexed and sequenced on the same HiSeq lane. Processing in the source paper ran as follows. MIGEC was used to process the raw barcoded reads, and molecular identifier groups with only a single read were discarded before consensus assembly and CDR3 extraction. VDJtools was used for post-analysis of the clonotype tables, with diversity normalized by down-sampling every dataset to the smallest sample size. Repertoire overlap clustering matched CDR3 amino acid but not nucleotide sequences to correct batch-related cross-sample contamination. TCRdb itself trimmed the public reads at Q25 with fastp, ran MiXCR and retained productive beta chains. For every CDR3 protein sequence, its rows merge into one entry that carries the most common genes and DNA. TCRdb, not the original authors, processed these V and J calls. For this sample there are approximately 400,000 distinct CDR3 sequences; less than 40% appear just once. The biggest ten clones account for 10% to 15% of the sample.

In the case of this clonotype: Its antigen remains undetermined. No qualities accompany the bases; no much larger clone lies one base away.

From the cysteine up to the phenylalanine, the CDR3 has a length of 15 residues. CDR3 DNA is the only sequence kept; it has 45 bases, read in frame from the first base. The germline V gene (reference sequence) sets CDR1 to GTSNPN and CDR2 to SVGIG. A distance of 13 bases separates the germline ends of V and J, which lose 3 bases and 0 bases respectively. The sample taken for sequencing was blood. The chain was built from TRBV30 and TRBJ2-3; the D gene is unclear. The receptor comes from a girl aged 5 to 17 with multiple sclerosis. The DNA is as follows: TGTGCCTGGAGCCTCCATCGGAGTAGCACAGATACGCAGTATTTT. Its protein product is CAWSLHRSSTDTQYF.